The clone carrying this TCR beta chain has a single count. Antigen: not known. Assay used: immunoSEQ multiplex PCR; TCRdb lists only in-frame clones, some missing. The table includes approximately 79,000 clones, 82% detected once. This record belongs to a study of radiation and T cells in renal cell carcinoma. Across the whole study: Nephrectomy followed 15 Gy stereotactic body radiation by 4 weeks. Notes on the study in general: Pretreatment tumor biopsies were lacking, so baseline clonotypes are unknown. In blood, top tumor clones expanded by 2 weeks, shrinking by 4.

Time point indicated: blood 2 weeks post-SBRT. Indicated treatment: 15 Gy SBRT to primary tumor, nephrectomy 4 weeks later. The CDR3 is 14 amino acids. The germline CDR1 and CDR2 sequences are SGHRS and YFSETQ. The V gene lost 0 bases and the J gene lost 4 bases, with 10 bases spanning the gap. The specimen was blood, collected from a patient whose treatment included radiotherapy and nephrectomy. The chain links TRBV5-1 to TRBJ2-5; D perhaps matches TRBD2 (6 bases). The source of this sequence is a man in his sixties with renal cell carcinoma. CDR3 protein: CASSLEPGAETQYF. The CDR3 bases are TGCGCCAGCAGCTTGGAACCGGGAGCAGAGACCCAGTACTTC.